Below are 29 T cell receptor beta chains sequenced from a single sample in a study of T cell responses to AZD1222 COVID-19 vaccine. Generated by immunoSEQ multiplex PCR, the TCRdb table keeps only in-frame clones and is missing some. The repertoire holds under 150,000 clones, with under 95% as singletons. Sample: peripheral blood, taken on day 0 of AZD1222 vaccination. These receptors came from an adult in good health.

This chain uses TRBV27 with TRBJ2-5, with 12 bases lining up with TRBD2. This CDR3 spans 14 amino acids. Germline-derived CDR1 and CDR2 are MNHEY and SMNVEV (reference sequence). The V segment lost 6 bases and the J segment 3 bases; nucleotides outside the gene matches: 2. The chain's CDR3 is CASSRLAGEETQYF. The CDR3 DNA follows: TGTGCCAGCAGCAGACTAGCGGGAGAAGAGACCCAGTACTTC.

The genes are TRBV29-1 and TRBJ2-5; perhaps TRBD1 as D (6 bases). Between the trimmed V and J ends, which lost 2 bases and 3 bases, there was a span of 13 bases. Germline-derived CDR1 and CDR2 are SQVTM and ANQGSEA. The CDR3 consists of 14 residues. CDR3: CSVEPRAGEETQYF. The CDR3 nucleotides are TGCAGCGTTGAACCCCGGGCAGGGGAAGAGACCCAGTACTTC.

The CDR3 is CASSVGSYEQYF. DNA for the CDR3: TGCGCCAGCAGTGTGGGCTCCTACGAGCAGTACTTC. The chain combines TRBV10-1 with TRBJ2-7; D gene unclear. V shed 4 bases and J shed 0 bases, with 4 bases lying between them. Germline assignment: CDR1 WNHNN and CDR2 SYGVQD (reference sequence). The CDR3 loop spans 12 amino acids.

V is TRBV7-6 and J is TRBJ1-1, with D unclear. CDR1 is SGHVS and CDR2 is FNYEAQ in the germline V gene. CDR3 length: 15 amino acids. Deletions cut 2 bases from V and 0 bases from J, with 10 bases between. The DNA for the CDR3 is TGTGCCAGCAGCTTACCCAGCCCAATGAACACTGAAGCTTTCTTT. It specifies CASSLPSPMNTEAFF.

This chain links TRBV7-2 with TRBJ2-1; perhaps TRBD1 as D (6 bases). The CDR3 length is 13 residues. V dropped 4 bases and J dropped 10 bases, with 14 bases sitting between them. CDR1 and CDR2 from the germline V gene are SGHTA and FQGNSA. DNA of the CDR3: TGTGCCAGCAGCTCCCGGCCACAGGGCGAGCAGTTCTTC. This encodes CASSSRPQGEQFF.

The V call is TRBV6-4, the J call TRBJ2-2, with TRBD1 matching 9 bases. Germline CDR1 and CDR2: MRHNA and SNTAGT. Trimming removed 10 bases from V and 4 bases from J; junction bases left unmatched: 4. This CDR3 contains 13 residues. CDR3 region: CATRDRVTGELFF. The CDR3 DNA reads TGTGCCACCCGGGACAGGGTCACCGGGGAGCTGTTTTTT.

This clone was observed a single time. The gene calls are TRBV7-2 and TRBJ1-2; D remains unclear. This CDR3 spans 13 amino acids. Germline V gene sequence: CDR1 SGHTA, CDR2 FQGNSA. V shed 0 bases and J shed 7 bases, with 9 bases lying between them. CDR3 nucleotide sequence: TGTGCCAGCAGCTTAGCCCACAGAGGTGGCTACACCTTC. Its protein is CASSLAHRGGYTF. Looking up the rest from reference TRBV7-2 and TRBJ1-2 gives the full variable domain: GAGVSQSPSNKVTEKGKDVELRCDPISGHTALYWYRQSLGQGLEFLIYFQGNSAPDKSGLPSDRFSAERTGGSVSTLTIQRTQQEDSAVYLCASSLAHRGGYTFGSGTRLTVV.

The CDR3 DNA reads as TGTGCCAGCAGCTCCCAGGGGGGAGGCAATCAGCCCCAGCATTTT. Encoded protein: CASSSQGGGNQPQHF. The gene calls are TRBV7-8 and TRBJ1-5; 7 bases align to TRBD1. The germline V gene has CDR1 SGHVS and CDR2 FQNEAQ. This CDR3 spans 15 amino acids. Trimming at V came to 4 bases and at J to 2 bases, leaving 5 bases not matched to a gene.

This clone has only a few counts. The chain combines TRBV7-9 with TRBJ2-2; D uncertain. The CDR3 extends over 14 amino acids. The V gene's germline CDR1 is SEHNR and CDR2 FQNEAQ (reference sequence). Trimming took off 7 bases at V and 2 bases at J, with 11 bases between the two ends. CDR3 sequence (DNA): TGTGCCAGCAAAGACGATTCCAACACCGGGGAGCTGTTTTTT. Translating it yields CASKDDSNTGELFF.

V is TRBV2 and J is TRBJ2-5; possible D gene TRBD1, 5 bases. V was trimmed by 4 bases and J by 3 bases, leaving 9 bases between them. The CDR3 contains 13 residues. Per germline, CDR1 SNHLY and CDR2 FYNNEI. CDR3 DNA sequence: TGTGCCAGCAGTGGTCGCAGGGAAGAGACCCAGTACTTC. It codes for CASSGRREETQYF.

The table lists this clone with a count of one. The chain combines TRBV3-1 (or the pseudogene TRBV3-2) with TRBJ2-5; 13 bases are a match to TRBD2. Germline V gene sequence: CDR1 LGHDT, CDR2 YNNKEL (reference sequence). Trimming cost V 4 bases and J 2 bases; bases outside gene matches: 4. This CDR3 region has 16 residues. CDR3 loop: CASSPRGLAGQETQYF. The CDR3 DNA reads as TGTGCCAGCAGCCCCCGGGGACTAGCGGGGCAAGAGACCCAGTACTTC.

This rearrangement joins TRBV27 to TRBJ1-2, with D tentatively TRBD1 (6 bases). CDR1 is MNHEY, CDR2 SMNVEV, per germline (reference sequence). The CDR3 is 16 residues long. Trimming removed 0 bases at V and 8 bases at J, with 19 bases between. The DNA for the CDR3 is TGTGCCAGCAGTTTATCGGTGGGTAGCAGGGGTGAAGGCTACACCTTC. Its translation: CASSLSVGSRGEGYTF.

The chain links TRBV5-1 to TRBJ2-4; D possibly matches TRBD1 or TRBD2 (6 bases each). Trimming took off 7 bases at V and 1 base at J, with 30 bases between the two ends. Germline V gives CDR1 SGHRS, CDR2 YFSETQ. CDR3 length equals 20 residues. The CDR3 DNA is TGCGCCAGCCATGGAGCTAAGCTGGAGGGGGGAAGTGAGGCCAAAAACATTCAGTACTTC. This codes for CASHGAKLEGGSEAKNIQYF.

The rearrangement links TRBV27 to TRBJ1-5, with unresolved D. V was trimmed by 0 bases and J by 2 bases, leaving 8 bases between them. Germline CDR1 and CDR2: MNHEY and SMNVEV (reference sequence). The CDR3 has 15 residues. The CDR3 nucleotides are TGTGCCAGCAGTTTATCGGTCCTGGGCAATCAGCCCCAGCATTTT. It specifies CASSLSVLGNQPQHF.

V and J are TRBV9 and TRBJ1-1; maybe TRBD1 (5 bases). CDR3 size: 16 residues. Trimming removed 4 bases at V and 1 base at J, with 17 bases between. Germline CDR1 SGDLS, CDR2 YYNGEE. The CDR3 spells CASSSGMARPNTEAFF. CDR3 sequence (DNA): TGTGCCAGCAGCTCAGGGATGGCCCGACCGAACACTGAAGCTTTCTTT.

The chain employs TRBV7-7 and TRBJ2-7; weak D call: TRBD2 (6 bases). Trimming left V 3 bases short and J 6 bases short, with 12 bases between. CDR3 length: 13 residues. Germline V gives CDR1 SSHAT, CDR2 FNYEAQ (reference sequence). CDR3 sequence (DNA): TGTGCCAGCAGCTTTGAGGAGGGGAGCGAGCAGTACTTC. As protein: CASSFEEGSEQYF.

The chain uses TRBV5-8 and TRBJ2-1; D remains unclear. V lost 4 bases and J lost 3, with 8 bases in between. The CDR3 length is 13 residues. Per the germline V gene, CDR1 is SGHTS and CDR2 is YDEGEE. CDR3 protein: CASSPQSYNEQFF. CDR3 in DNA: TGTGCCAGCAGCCCACAGAGCTACAATGAGCAGTTCTTC.

The rearrangement links TRBV28 to TRBJ2-5, with D tentatively TRBD1 or TRBD2 (5 bases each). Germline values: CDR1 MDHEN, CDR2 SYDVKM. With 2 bases removed from V and 7 bases from J, the gap between germline ends came to 17 bases. This CDR3 is built from 15 residues. The CDR3 sequence is CASSLGGGASGTQYF. As DNA, the CDR3 is TGTGCCAGCAGTTTAGGGGGTGGGGCCTCGGGGACCCAGTACTTC.

This clone appeared a few times. This chain connects TRBV12-1 to TRBJ1-5; TRBD1 was called by the table and not checked on the DNA. TRBV12-1 is termed a pseudogene. The CDR3 totals 16 residues. The CDR3 sequence is CASSSVDRERGQPQHF. The CDR3 nucleotides read TGTGCCAGCAGCTCCGTGGACAGGGAGAGGGGTCAGCCCCAGCATTTT.

The rearrangement joins TRBV19 to TRBJ2-5; the match to TRBD2 covers 14 bases. Germline loops: CDR1 LNHDA, CDR2 SQIVND (reference sequence). The CDR3 is 18 residues long. V trimming: 5 bases; J trimming: 4 bases; junction bases outside the gene matches: 12. The CDR3 loop reads CASSFGLAGGSSIETQYF. The CDR3 DNA reads as TGTGCCAGTAGTTTCGGACTAGCGGGGGGCTCCAGCATAGAGACCCAGTACTTC.

The gene calls are TRBV27 and TRBJ2-7; D is possibly TRBD1 (5 bases). V was shortened by 2 bases and J by 2 bases, with 10 bases between the two germline ends. The CDR3 length is 14 residues. The V gene's germline CDR1 is MNHEY and CDR2 SMNVEV (reference sequence). The DNA of the CDR3 is TGTGCCAGCAGTTTAATGGCAGGGACCTACGAGCAGTACTTC. It translates to CASSLMAGTYEQYF.

This clone was found a few times. The chain combines TRBV30 with TRBJ1-2; 10 nucleotides line up with TRBD1. This CDR3 comprises 13 residues. The V gene end was trimmed by 2 bases and the J gene end by 8 bases; junction bases not matched to a gene: 5. The germline gives CDR1 GTSNPN, CDR2 SVGIG (reference sequence). The CDR3 region has the DNA TGTGCCTGGAGTACAGGACAGGGGGACGGCTACACCTTC. The encoded protein is CAWSTGQGDGYTF.

The chain joins TRBV6-2 or TRBV6-3 to TRBJ2-7; 8 bases are a match to TRBD2. The CDR3 sequence is 16 residues long. Germline loops: CDR1 MNHEY, CDR2 SVGEGT. After removal of 2 bases from V and 7 bases from J, the junction contained 13 bases not matched to a gene. The CDR3 protein is CASSYLGAGGRREQYF. CDR3 nucleotides: TGTGCCAGCAGTTACCTGGGGGCGGGAGGCCGCAGGGAGCAGTACTTC.

This chain links TRBV2 with TRBJ2-7; perhaps D is TRBD1 or TRBD2 (5 bases each). V shed 1 base and J shed 3 bases, with 13 bases lying between them. This CDR3 region has 15 residues. CDR1 and CDR2 from the germline V gene are SNHLY and FYNNEI. The CDR3 loop reads CASSEGEGQGYEQYF. CDR3 bases: TGTGCCAGCAGTGAAGGAGAGGGGCAGGGCTACGAGCAGTACTTC.

As DNA, the CDR3 is TGTGCCAGCAGCCAAGACAACAGGGCCAACACTGAAGCTTTCTTT. Its translation is CASSQDNRANTEAFF. This chain connects TRBV6-2 or TRBV6-3 to TRBJ1-1, with D possibly being TRBD1 (6 bases). Trimming left V 6 bases short and J 2 bases short, with 16 bases between. Germline V gives CDR1 MNHEY, CDR2 SVGEGT. The CDR3 is 15 residues long.

This chain uses TRBV15 with TRBJ1-1; D unclear. Germline lookup yields CDR1 LNHNV and CDR2 YYDKDF (reference sequence). The CDR3 length is 13 residues. Trimming took 4 bases from V and 1 from J, leaving 7 bases between them. The CDR3 reads CATSTGGNTEAFF. CDR3 nucleotide sequence: TGTGCCACCAGCACGGGAGGGAACACTGAAGCTTTCTTT.

Only one count was recorded for this clone. The chain recombines TRBV11-2 with TRBJ2-7; weak D call: TRBD2 (6 bases). The CDR3 sequence is 14 residues long. Germline V gene data show CDR1 as SGHAT and CDR2 as FQNNGV. Trimming took 7 bases from V and 3 from J, leaving 16 bases between them. This chain's CDR3 is CASTWTTKNYEQYF. In DNA form, the CDR3 reads TGTGCCAGCACCTGGACTACCAAAAACTACGAGCAGTACTTC. Full variable domain (missing parts from reference TRBV11-2 and TRBJ2-7): EAGVAQSPRYKIIEKRQSVAFWCNPISGHATLYWYQQILGQGPKLLIQFQNNGVVDDSQLPKDRFSAERLKGVDSTLKIQPAKLEDSAVYLCASTWTTKNYEQYFGPGTRLTVT.

The table lists this clone with a count of one. This chain connects TRBV4-1 to TRBJ1-2; 10 bases line up with TRBD1. This CDR3 contains 14 residues. The germline gives CDR1 MGHRA, CDR2 YSYEKL. V dropped 1 base and J dropped 6; count of bases not matched to a gene: 2. The CDR3, as DNA: TGCGCCAGCAGCCAAGTCGGGACAGGGGATGGCTACACCTTC. Protein: CASSQVGTGDGYTF.

The V and J genes are TRBV5-4 and TRBJ2-2, with unresolved D. CDR1 and CDR2 (germline): SGHNT, YYREEE (reference sequence). V lost 4 bases and J 7 bases, leaving 8 bases between the germline ends. The CDR3 loop spans 12 amino acids. CDR3 residues: CASSPLDGELFF. For the CDR3, the DNA is TGTGCCAGCAGCCCCCTTGACGGGGAGCTGTTTTTT. Combining the CDR3 with reference TRBV5-4 and TRBJ2-2 gives the whole variable domain ETGVTQSPTHLIKTRGQQVTLRCSSQSGHNTVSWYQQALGQGPQFIFQYYREEENGRGNFPPRFSGLQFPNYSSELNVNALELDDSALYLCASSPLDGELFFGEGSRLTVL.